This T cell receptor beta chain stems from a study of cytomegalovirus exposure and HLA in healthy donors. Across the whole study: Earlier, approximately 180 million T cells were analyzed, and 117 million unique TCR beta sequences were found among them. Whole-study findings and limits: Researchers reported from a later analysis that most CMV-associated TCR beta chains appeared HLA-restricted. Across donors, sequencing depth was assumed by presence/absence analyses to be roughly uniform. TRBV6-2, TRBV6-3 and some other V segments were unresolvable in 87-base-pair reads.

V shed 5 bases and J 3 bases; nucleotides not matched to a gene: 8. Germline V CDR1 and CDR2: MNHEY, SVGAGI. This CDR3 comprises 15 residues. Regarding this clone: Its antigen is unidentified.

Researchers ran the PCR with 60 Vbeta and 13 Jbeta primers. This table comes from immunoSEQ multiplex PCR, and its TCRdb copy is limited to in-frame clones, with some not included. The table lists about 98,000 clones, 65% to 80% of them singletons. The gene calls are TRBV6-5 and TRBJ2-7; 9 bases match TRBD1. The specimen was PBMCs. This receptor was obtained from a man aged 55 to 70 in good health and CMV-seropositive. CDR3 residues: CASSIRRDRDYEQYF. The CDR3, as DNA: TGTGCCAGCAGTATCCGCCGGGACAGGGACTACGAGCAGTACTTC.